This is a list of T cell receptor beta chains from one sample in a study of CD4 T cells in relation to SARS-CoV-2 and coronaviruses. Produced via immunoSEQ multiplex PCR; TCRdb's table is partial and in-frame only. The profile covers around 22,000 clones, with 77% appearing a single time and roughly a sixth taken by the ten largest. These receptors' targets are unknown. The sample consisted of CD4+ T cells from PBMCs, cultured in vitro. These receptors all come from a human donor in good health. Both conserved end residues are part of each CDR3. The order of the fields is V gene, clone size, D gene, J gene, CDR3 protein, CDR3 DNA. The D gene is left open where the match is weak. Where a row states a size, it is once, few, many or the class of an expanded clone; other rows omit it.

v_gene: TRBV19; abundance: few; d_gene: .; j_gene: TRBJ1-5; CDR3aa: CASMMGSYSNQPQHF; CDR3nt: TGTGCCAGTATGATGGGGAGTTATAGCAATCAGCCCCAGCATTTT
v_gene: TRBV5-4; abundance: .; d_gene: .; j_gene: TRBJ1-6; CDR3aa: CASSSGGTRYNSPLHF; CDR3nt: TGTGCCAGCAGCTCGGGAGGTACGAGGTATAATTCACCCCTCCACTTT
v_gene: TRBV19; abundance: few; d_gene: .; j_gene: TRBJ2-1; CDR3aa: CASSAQVGISYNEQFF; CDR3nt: TGTGCCAGTAGCGCCCAGGTTGGTATCTCCTACAATGAGCAGTTCTTC
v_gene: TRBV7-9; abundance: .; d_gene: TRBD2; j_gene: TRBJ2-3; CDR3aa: CASSLNSGSFRDTQYF; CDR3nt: TGTGCCAGCAGCTTAAATAGCGGGAGTTTCAGAGATACGCAGTATTTT
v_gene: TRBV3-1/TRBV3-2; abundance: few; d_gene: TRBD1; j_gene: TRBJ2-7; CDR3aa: CASSPGTATPQYF; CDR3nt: TGTGCCAGCAGCCCCGGGACAGCGACTCCGCAGTACTTC
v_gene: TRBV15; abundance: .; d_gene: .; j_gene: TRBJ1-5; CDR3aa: CATSRVSGRGNQPQHF; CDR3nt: TGTGCCACCAGCAGAGTTAGCGGCCGGGGCAATCAGCCCCAGCATTTT
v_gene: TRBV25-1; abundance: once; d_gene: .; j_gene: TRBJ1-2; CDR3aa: CASSAGTTITNYGYTF; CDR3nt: TGTGCCAGCAGTGCGGGGACAACTATTACTAACTATGGCTACACCTTC
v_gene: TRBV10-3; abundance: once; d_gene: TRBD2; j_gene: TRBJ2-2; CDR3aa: CANQREGPGTGELFF; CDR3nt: TGTGCCAACCAGCGGGAGGGGCCGGGGACCGGGGAGCTGTTTTTT
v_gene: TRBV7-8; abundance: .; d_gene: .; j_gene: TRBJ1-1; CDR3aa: CASSFSAGAMNTEAFF; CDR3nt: TGTGCCAGCAGCTTTTCGGCAGGGGCAATGAACACTGAAGCTTTCTTT
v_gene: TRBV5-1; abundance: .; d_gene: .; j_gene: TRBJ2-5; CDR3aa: CASSSNKETQYF; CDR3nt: TGCGCCAGCAGCTCAAACAAAGAGACCCAGTACTTC
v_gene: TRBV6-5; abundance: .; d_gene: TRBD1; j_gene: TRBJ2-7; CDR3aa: CASRESTGASYEQYF; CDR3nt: TGTGCCAGCAGAGAGTCGACAGGGGCCTCCTACGAGCAGTACTTC
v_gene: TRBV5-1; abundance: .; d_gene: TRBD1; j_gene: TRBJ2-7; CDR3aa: CASSVGQGPYEQYF; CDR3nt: TGCGCCAGCAGCGTGGGACAGGGTCCCTACGAGCAGTACTTC
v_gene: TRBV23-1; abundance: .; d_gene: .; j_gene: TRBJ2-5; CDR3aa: CASSQSQGETQYF; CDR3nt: TGCGCCAGCAGTCAATCACAGGGAGAGACCCAGTACTTC
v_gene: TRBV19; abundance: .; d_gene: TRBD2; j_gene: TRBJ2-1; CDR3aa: CASSTFSGRDVEQFF; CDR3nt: TGTGCCAGTAGTACCTTTAGCGGGAGAGACGTTGAGCAGTTCTTC
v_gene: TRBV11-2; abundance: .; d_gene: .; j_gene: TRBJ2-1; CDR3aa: CASSLGDYGSYNEQFF; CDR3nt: TGTGCCAGCAGCTTAGGTGACTACGGCTCCTACAATGAGCAGTTCTTC
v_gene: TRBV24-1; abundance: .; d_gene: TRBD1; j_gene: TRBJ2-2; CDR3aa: CATSDSDGQGGPGELFF; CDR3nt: TGTGCCACCAGTGATTCCGATGGACAGGGGGGACCCGGGGAGCTGTTTTTT
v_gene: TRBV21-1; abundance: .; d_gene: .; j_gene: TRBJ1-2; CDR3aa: CASSKAKRGPYGYTF; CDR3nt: TGTGCCAGCAGCAAAGCGAAGCGAGGGCCTTATGGCTACACCTTC
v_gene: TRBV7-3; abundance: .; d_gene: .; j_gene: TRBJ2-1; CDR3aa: CASARGPDNEQFF; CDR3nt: TGTGCCAGCGCCAGGGGACCGGACAATGAGCAGTTCTTC
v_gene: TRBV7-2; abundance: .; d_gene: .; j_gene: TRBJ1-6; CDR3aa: CASSLSTAYNSPLHF; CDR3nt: TGTGCCAGCAGCTTATCGACAGCCTATAATTCACCCCTCCACTTT
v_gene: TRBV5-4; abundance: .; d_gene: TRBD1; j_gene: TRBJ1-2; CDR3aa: CASSPDRGNYGYTF; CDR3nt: TGTGCCAGCAGCCCGGACAGGGGGAACTATGGCTACACCTTC
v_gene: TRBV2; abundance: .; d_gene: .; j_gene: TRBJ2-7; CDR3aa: CASNTGAIGF; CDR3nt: TGTGCCAGCAACACGGGGGCAATTGGCTTC
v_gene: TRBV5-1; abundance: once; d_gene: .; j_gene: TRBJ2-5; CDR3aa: CASSPYRGGETQYF; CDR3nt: TGCGCCAGCAGCCCCTATCGGGGAGGAGAGACCCAGTACTTC
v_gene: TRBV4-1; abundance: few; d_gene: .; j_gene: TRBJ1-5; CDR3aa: CASSASGGGNQPQHF; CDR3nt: TGCGCCAGCAGCGCGTCCGGGGGCGGCAATCAGCCCCAGCATTTT
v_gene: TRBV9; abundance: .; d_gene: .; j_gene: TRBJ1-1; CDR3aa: CASSVGPTSGAEAFF; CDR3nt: TGTGCCAGCAGCGTAGGTCCAACGAGTGGCGCTGAAGCTTTCTTT
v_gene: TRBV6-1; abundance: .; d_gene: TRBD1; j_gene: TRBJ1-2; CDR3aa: CASSEWTGRPRKDGYTF; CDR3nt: TGTGCCAGCAGCGAATGGACAGGGAGGCCGAGGAAGGATGGCTACACCTTC
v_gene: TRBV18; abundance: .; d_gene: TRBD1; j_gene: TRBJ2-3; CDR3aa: CASSPPVLGGARTDTQYF; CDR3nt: TGTGCCAGCTCACCACCGGTTTTAGGGGGCGCGAGAACAGATACGCAGTATTTT
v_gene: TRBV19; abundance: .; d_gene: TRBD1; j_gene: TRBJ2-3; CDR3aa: CASGKTGPTDTQYF; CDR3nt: TGTGCCAGTGGAAAGACAGGGCCCACAGATACGCAGTATTTT
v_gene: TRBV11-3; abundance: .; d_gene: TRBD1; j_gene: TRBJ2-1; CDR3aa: CASSSDRGNPNEQFF; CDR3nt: TGTGCCAGCAGCTCCGACAGGGGCAATCCTAATGAGCAGTTCTTC
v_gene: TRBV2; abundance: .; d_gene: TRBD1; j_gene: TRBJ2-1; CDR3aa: CASSYTGTASSYNEQFF; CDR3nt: TGTGCCAGCAGTTACACCGGGACAGCAAGCTCCTACAATGAGCAGTTCTTC
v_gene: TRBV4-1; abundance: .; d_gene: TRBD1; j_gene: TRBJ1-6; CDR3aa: CASSPRDRSESFSSYNSPLHF; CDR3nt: TGCGCCAGCAGCCCCCGGGACAGGTCGGAATCCTTTAGCTCCTATAATTCACCCCTCCACTTT
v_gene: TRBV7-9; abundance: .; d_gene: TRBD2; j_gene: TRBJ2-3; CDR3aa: CASSLGVAAGVMGADTQYF; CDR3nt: TGTGCCAGCAGCTTAGGAGTCGCAGCGGGAGTTATGGGGGCAGATACGCAGTATTTT
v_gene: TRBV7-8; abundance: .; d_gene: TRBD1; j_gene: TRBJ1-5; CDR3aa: CASSPGQGNQPQHF; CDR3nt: TGTGCCAGCAGTCCGGGACAGGGTAATCAGCCCCAGCATTTT
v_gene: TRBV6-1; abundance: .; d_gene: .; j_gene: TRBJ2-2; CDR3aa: CASSEMGTGELFF; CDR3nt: TGTGCCAGCAGTGAAATGGGGACCGGGGAGCTGTTTTTT
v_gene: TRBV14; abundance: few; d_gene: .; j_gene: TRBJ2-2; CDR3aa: CASSLLGPGELFF; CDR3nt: TGTGCCAGCAGCCTATTAGGGCCTGGGGAGCTGTTTTTT
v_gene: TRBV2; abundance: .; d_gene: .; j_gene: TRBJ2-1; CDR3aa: CASSFPGRDEQFF; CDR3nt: TGTGCCAGCAGTTTCCCTGGACGCGATGAGCAGTTCTTC
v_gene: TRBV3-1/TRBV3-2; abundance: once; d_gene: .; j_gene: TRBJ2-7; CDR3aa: CASSQEKTSYEQYF; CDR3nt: TGTGCCAGCAGCCAAGAAAAGACTTCCTACGAGCAGTACTTC
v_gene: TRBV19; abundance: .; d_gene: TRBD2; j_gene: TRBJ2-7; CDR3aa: CASSMWTSGVSYEQYF; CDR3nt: TGTGCCAGTAGTATGTGGACTAGCGGGGTCTCCTACGAGCAGTACTTC
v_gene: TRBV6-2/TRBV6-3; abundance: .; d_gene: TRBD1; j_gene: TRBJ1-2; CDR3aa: CASSNPPGQHGYTF; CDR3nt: TGTGCCAGCAGTAACCCGCCGGGACAGCATGGCTACACCTTC
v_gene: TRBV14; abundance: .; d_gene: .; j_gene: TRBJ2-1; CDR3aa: CASSQDLEGEQFF; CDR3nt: TGTGCCAGCAGCCAAGATCTCGAAGGTGAGCAGTTCTTC